A single sample is the source of the 29 T cell receptor beta chains below, sequenced in a study of OX40 agonist ivuxolimab in advanced cancers. Measured with immunoSEQ multiplex PCR; TCRdb has only the in-frame clones, and not every one. The table shows 72,000 or so clones, with 81% occurring only once. The sequencing used CD4+ or CD8+ T cells sorted from blood, collected in a trial of the OX40 agonist ivuxolimab. These receptors were collected from an adult with an advanced solid tumor such as melanoma, head and neck, liver or kidney cancer.

CDR3 loop: CASSLEVGAYGYTF. CDR3 sequence (DNA): TGTGCCAGCAGCTTAGAGGTGGGGGCCTATGGCTACACCTTC. V is TRBV11-3 and J is TRBJ1-2; perhaps TRBD1 as D (6 bases). V was pared by 0 bases and J by 4 bases, with 9 bases between. Looked up from germline, CDR1 is SGHNT and CDR2 is YENEEA. CDR3 length: 14 residues.

The chain employs TRBV5-4 and TRBJ2-7; D ambiguous. Germline V gene data show CDR1 as SGHNT and CDR2 as YYREEE (reference sequence). Trimming shortened V by 0 bases and J by 3 bases, and 7 bases separated the two germline ends. The CDR3 consists of 13 residues. The CDR3 region has the DNA TGTGCCAGCAGCTTGGAGGTGATCTACGAGCAGTACTTC. This translates into CASSLEVIYEQYF.

V is TRBV15 and J is TRBJ1-4; a possible D gene is TRBD1 (6 bases). The CDR3 contains 17 residues. From germline, CDR1 is LNHNV and CDR2 YYDKDF (reference sequence). V was shortened by 0 bases and J by 0 bases, with 11 bases between the two germline ends. The CDR3 is CATSRDLQGATNEKLFF. CDR3 DNA: TGTGCCACCAGCAGAGATCTACAGGGTGCAACTAATGAAAAACTGTTTTTT.

The rearrangement uses TRBV6-6 and TRBJ2-7; 7 bases line up with TRBD2. The J segment lost 6 bases and the V segment lost 5 bases, leaving 7 bases of the junction unmatched. This CDR3 is built from 13 residues. The germline gives CDR1 MNHNY, CDR2 SVGAGI (reference sequence). DNA for the CDR3: TGTGCCAGCAGTCCCCCGGGGGAGGGCGAGCAGTACTTC. This encodes CASSPPGEGEQYF.

This chain links TRBV4-1 with TRBJ1-1; D unclear. In germline, CDR1 is MGHRA, CDR2 YSYEKL. V was shortened by 1 base and J by 2 bases, with 8 bases between the two germline ends. The CDR3 consists of 14 residues. The CDR3 DNA follows: TGCGCCAGCAGCCAAGGGTTCGACAACACTGAAGCTTTCTTT. It translates to CASSQGFDNTEAFF.

The V call is TRBV5-1, the J call TRBJ1-2, with D possibly matching TRBD1 (5 bases). This CDR3 contains 13 residues. Trimming stripped 2 bases from V and 6 bases from J, with 11 bases between. CDR1 is SGHRS and CDR2 is YFSETQ in the germline V gene. CDR3 DNA sequence: TGCGCCAGCAGCTTTGCGGGGCCGGATGGCTACACCTTC. Translating gives CASSFAGPDGYTF.

V gene TRBV6-5 combines with J gene TRBJ1-1; TRBD1 aligns across 9 bases. The ends lost 4 bases at V and 10 bases at J; junction bases unmatched: 7. The CDR3 runs 13 residues. From germline, CDR1 is MNHEY and CDR2 SVGAGI. The CDR3 spells CASSFRDRVLAFF. As DNA, the CDR3 is TGTGCCAGCAGTTTCCGGGACAGGGTTCTAGCTTTCTTT.

This CDR3 reads CASSIMRGSTDTQYF. CDR3 DNA sequence: TGTGCCAGTAGTATAATGCGGGGGAGCACAGATACGCAGTATTTT. This chain links TRBV19 with TRBJ2-3; 7 bases map to TRBD2. The CDR3 is 15 amino acids. V lost 2 bases, J lost 0 bases, and 2 bases stayed unmatched. Per the germline V gene, CDR1 is LNHDA and CDR2 is SQIVND (reference sequence).

Concerning this clone: The junction departs from germline at one end; a sequencing error may be responsible. The chain recombines TRBV11-2 with TRBJ1-2, with D possibly matching TRBD1 (6 bases). Germline V gene data show CDR1 as SGHAT and CDR2 as FQNNGV. This CDR3 has 14 residues. In DNA, the CDR3 is TGTGCCAGCAGCTTAGCCCTCTCAGACAGGATGGTTAACTTC. It encodes CASSLALSDRMVNF.

The chain recombines TRBV10-3 with TRBJ2-7; 9 bases match TRBD2. The CDR3 is 14 residues long. Germline V lookup: CDR1 ENHRY, CDR2 SYGVKD. V lost 8 bases, J lost 6 bases, and 11 bases stayed unmatched. CDR3 sequence: CAIGFGGGAGEQYF. The CDR3 nucleotides read TGTGCCATCGGTTTCGGCGGGGGGGCGGGCGAGCAGTACTTC.

The gene calls are TRBV5-6 and TRBJ2-1, with 9 bases fitting TRBD2. The length of the CDR3 is 16 residues. The V gene end was trimmed by 4 bases and the J gene end by 8 bases; junction bases not matched to a gene: 13. The germline V gene encodes CDR1 SGHDT and CDR2 YYEEEE. The CDR3 DNA is TGTGCCAGCAGCCCCCCGGCGGGGACTAGCACCTATGAGCAGTTCTTC. The encoded protein is CASSPPAGTSTYEQFF.

The chain recombines TRBV28 with TRBJ2-7, with 11 bases that match TRBD2. The germline V gene encodes CDR1 MDHEN and CDR2 SYDVKM. This CDR3 is 16 amino acids long. Trimming removed 5 bases from V and 3 bases from J; junction bases left unmatched: 9. In DNA form, the CDR3 reads TGTGCCAGCAGTCCGCCCCCTAGCGGGGGGAACTACGAGCAGTACTTC. It translates to CASSPPPSGGNYEQYF.

This chain links TRBV5-6 with TRBJ1-3, with 9 bases fitting TRBD1. Germline V gene sequence: CDR1 SGHDT, CDR2 YYEEEE. The J segment lost 7 bases and the V segment lost 3 bases, leaving 5 bases of the junction unmatched. This CDR3 is 14 amino acids long. CDR3 coding DNA: TGTGCCAGCAGCTACCGGGACAGGGTTAACACCATATATTTT. It is translated as CASSYRDRVNTIYF. Variable domain in full (rest from reference TRBV5-6 and TRBJ1-3): DAGVTQSPTHLIKTRGQQVTLRCSPKSGHDTVSWYQQALGQGPQFIFQYYEEEERQRGNFPDRFSGHQFPNYSSELNVNALLLGDSALYLCASSYRDRVNTIYFGEGSWLTVV.

The CDR3 spells CAWTGDRETQYF. DNA of the CDR3: TGTGCCTGGACGGGGGATAGAGAGACCCAGTACTTC. The rearrangement uses TRBV30 and TRBJ2-5; tentative D call: TRBD2 (6 bases). Germline V lookup: CDR1 GTSNPN, CDR2 SVGIG (reference sequence). Trimming shortened V by 4 bases and J by 4 bases, and 10 bases separated the two germline ends. This CDR3 contains 12 residues. Filled out from reference TRBV30 and TRBJ2-5, the complete variable domain reads SQTIHQWPATLVQPVGSPLSLECTVEGTSNPNLYWYRQAAGRGLQLLFYSVGIGQISSEVPQNLSASRPQDRQFILSSKKLLLSDSGFYLCAWTGDRETQYFGPGTRLLVL.

V is TRBV5-6 and J is TRBJ1-2, with no clear D. V lost 3 bases, J lost 5 bases, and 8 bases lay in between. This CDR3 contains 12 residues. CDR1 is SGHDT, CDR2 YYEEEE, per germline. The CDR3 is CASSSIGYGYTF. The CDR3 DNA is TGTGCCAGCAGCTCGATAGGATATGGCTACACCTTC.

CDR3 amino acids: CASSYLGRANYGYTF. In nucleotides, the CDR3 is TGTGCCAGCAGTTACCTGGGTAGAGCTAACTATGGCTACACCTTC. V gene TRBV6-6 combines with J gene TRBJ1-2, with D hard to call. From germline, CDR1 is MNHNY and CDR2 SVGAGI (reference sequence). The CDR3 is 15 amino acids. Trimming took 2 bases from V and 0 from J, leaving 10 bases between them.

This sequence joins TRBV6-6 and TRBJ2-5; 13 bases map to TRBD2. The germline CDR1 and CDR2 sequences are MNHNY and SVGAGI (reference sequence). With 2 bases clipped from V and 4 bases from J, the junction kept 1 base outside the gene matches. The CDR3 runs to 15 residues. The DNA for the CDR3 is TGTGCCAGCAGTTACACTAGCGGGGGGGCAGAGACCCAGTACTTC. It codes for CASSYTSGGAETQYF.

The chain joins TRBV6-1 to TRBJ1-2, with D possibly being TRBD1 (5 bases). Trimming shortened V by 3 bases and J by 2 bases, and 22 bases separated the two germline ends. The CDR3 length is 18 residues. Germline V lookup: CDR1 MNHNS, CDR2 SASEGT. The CDR3 loop reads CASSDVVGLGPLNYGYTF. CDR3 in DNA: TGTGCCAGCAGTGATGTTGTTGGTTTGGGACCCCTGAACTATGGCTACACCTTC.

This chain uses TRBV29-1 with TRBJ1-2; 7 bases fit TRBD1. The CDR3 runs to 12 residues. With V trimmed by 7 bases and J by 3 bases, 5 bases remained unmatched. Germline V gives CDR1 SQVTM, CDR2 ANQGSEA. The CDR3 nucleotides read TGCAGCGGGGCAGGGGGAGACTATGGCTACACCTTC. This encodes CSGAGGDYGYTF.

V is TRBV30 and J is TRBJ1-2; D remains unclear. This CDR3 region has 13 residues. The germline gives CDR1 GTSNPN, CDR2 SVGIG (reference sequence). Trimming left V 6 bases short and J 7 bases short, with 18 bases between. The CDR3 region has the DNA TGTGCCTGTGGGCGGAGGGTAGGCGGTGGCTACACCTTC. It encodes CACGRRVGGGYTF.

The chain joins TRBV19 to TRBJ1-2; D gene uncertain. Looked up from germline, CDR1 is LNHDA and CDR2 is SQIVND (reference sequence). The CDR3 is 13 residues long. Trimming took 2 bases from V and 2 from J, leaving 6 bases between them. This chain's CDR3 is CASSIRPNYGYTF. The CDR3 bases are TGTGCCAGTAGTATACGGCCCAACTATGGCTACACCTTC.

The chain uses TRBV25-1 and TRBJ2-5; 8 positions match TRBD2. Germline V gene sequence: CDR1 MGHDK, CDR2 SYGVNS. The CDR3 runs to 17 residues. Trimming at V came to 0 bases and at J to 0 bases, leaving 6 bases not matched to a gene. CDR3 residues: CASSEYQAGDYQETQYF. The CDR3 bases are TGTGCCAGCAGTGAATATCAAGCGGGAGACTACCAAGAGACCCAGTACTTC. The full variable domain, its missing parts supplied by reference TRBV25-1 and TRBJ2-5, is EADIYQTPRYLVIGTGKKITLECSQTMGHDKMYWYQQDPGMELHLIHYSYGVNSTEKGDLSSESTVSRIRTEHFPLTLESARPSHTSQYLCASSEYQAGDYQETQYFGPGTRLLVL.

The chain combines TRBV5-1 with TRBJ1-1; 8 bases fit TRBD1. Germline CDR1 SGHRS, CDR2 YFSETQ. The junction had 7 bases not matched to a gene; V was cut back by 4 bases and J by 5 bases. This CDR3 has 14 amino acids. This chain's CDR3 is CASSKQGAETEAFF. DNA for the CDR3: TGCGCCAGCAGCAAGCAGGGGGCTGAGACTGAAGCTTTCTTT.

The chain has TRBV7-2 and TRBJ1-2, with D unclear. The CDR3 spans 14 residues. Germline-derived CDR1 and CDR2 are SGHTA and FQGNSA. V lost 1 base and J lost 2, with 8 bases in between. The CDR3, as DNA: TGTGCCAGCAGCTTAGATTCCAAGAACTATGGCTACACCTTC. Protein product: CASSLDSKNYGYTF.

The chain is built from TRBV25-1 and TRBJ2-3, with D maybe TRBD1 (6 bases). V was pared by 10 bases and J by 4 bases, with 18 bases between. This CDR3 region has 14 residues. Looked up from germline, CDR1 is MGHDK and CDR2 is SYGVNS. The CDR3 is CATTPRGGADTQYF. As DNA, the CDR3 is TGTGCCACCACCCCCAGGGGTGGGGCAGATACGCAGTATTTT.

The chain links TRBV30 to TRBJ2-7; D assignment may be TRBD1 or TRBD2 (6 bases each). The CDR3 is made up of 12 amino acids. Trimming took 0 bases from V and 6 from J, leaving 9 bases between them. Germline loops: CDR1 GTSNPN, CDR2 SVGIG (reference sequence). DNA of the CDR3: TGTGCCTGGAGTGTACGGGGGCGCGAGCAGTACTTC. Protein product: CAWSVRGREQYF. Using reference TRBV30 and TRBJ2-7 for the parts outside the CDR3, the full variable domain is SQTIHQWPATLVQPVGSPLSLECTVEGTSNPNLYWYRQAAGRGLQLLFYSVGIGQISSEVPQNLSASRPQDRQFILSSKKLLLSDSGFYLCAWSVRGREQYFGPGTRLTVT.

This chain connects TRBV7-2 to TRBJ2-7, with 9 positions matching TRBD2. The CDR3 is 16 residues long. Germline V gene lookup returns CDR1 SGHTA and CDR2 FQGNSA. The trim removed 4 bases at V and 4 bases at J, leaving 11 bases unmatched. The CDR3 coding sequence is TGTGCCAGCAGCTCAGGAATCACTAGCGGGCGGTACGAGCAGTACTTC. Residues: CASSSGITSGRYEQYF.

The table lists this clone with a few counts. The J gene is TRBJ2-3, the V gene TRBV4-3; the D is unclear. Looked up from germline, CDR1 is LGHNA and CDR2 is YSLEER. The CDR3 runs 14 residues. V was pared by 0 bases and J by 3 bases, with 7 bases between. The CDR3, as DNA: TGCGCCAGCAGCCAAGATGTGAAAACAGATACGCAGTATTTT. It specifies CASSQDVKTDTQYF.

V is TRBV7-3 and J is TRBJ2-3; D unresolved. The CDR3 extends over 15 amino acids. V lost 4 bases and J 4 bases, leaving 15 bases between the germline ends. CDR1 SGHTA and CDR2 FQGTGA come from the germline V gene. The CDR3 coding sequence is TGTGCCAGCAGCTCCTCCCCGGGCCCCGCAGATACGCAGTATTTT. Translating gives CASSSSPGPADTQYF. Filled out from reference TRBV7-3 and TRBJ2-3, the complete variable domain reads GAGVSQTPSNKVTEKGKYVELRCDPISGHTALYWYRQSLGQGPEFLIYFQGTGAADDSGLPNDRFFAVRPEGSVSTLKIQRTERGDSAVYLCASSSSPGPADTQYFGPGTRLTVL.